This T cell receptor (beta chain) originates from a study of cytomegalovirus exposure and HLA in healthy donors. In the PCR, 60 Vbeta and 13 Jbeta primers were used. The repertoire was sequenced with immunoSEQ multiplex PCR; TCRdb's copy has only in-frame clones and lacks some. This table holds 100,000 or so clones, approximately 79% found once. The V end was cut by 3 bases, the J end by 4 bases, with 10 bases between. The CDR3 runs 13 residues. CDR1 and CDR2 from the germline V gene are SGHRS and YFSETQ. The rearrangement uses TRBV5-1 and TRBJ1-2, with unresolved D. This TCR derives from a man aged 25 to 40 in good health and CMV-seropositive. The material sequenced was PBMCs. The DNA of the CDR3 is TGCGCCAGCAGCTCAGGACTGTCCTATGGCTACACCTTC. Its translation: CASSSGLSYGYTF.